This entry lists 26 T cell receptor beta chains sequenced from one sample in a study of regulatory T cells in long-lasting Graves disease (dated by TCRdb to about 2021). Receptor libraries were prepared by multiplex PCR. Sequencing was performed on an Illumina HiSeq 4000. iRepertoire HTBI primers and Arm-PCR amplification of CDR3 regions were used to construct TCR beta libraries. Using fastp trimming at Q25 and MiXCR clonotype assembly, TCRdb reanalyzed the public sequencing data and kept in-frame beta chains. CDR3 protein sequences are deduplicated, and each keeps its most common genes and DNA. This sample holds more than 300,000 distinct CDR3 sequences; 15% to 19% were observed only once. The ten largest clones add up to roughly 20% of the sample. In the paper's terms, the time point label means: newly diagnosed GD, antithyroid drugs for less than 3 months. For both TCR sequencing and RNA sequencing, RNA was extracted from PBMCs using TRIzol.

This specimen consisted of peripheral blood mononuclear cells (PBMCs), obtained at new diagnosis, from a patient treated with antithyroid drugs. The receptor set was obtained from a female donor with Graves disease.

There are many counts of this clonotype. The chain links TRBV20-1 to TRBJ2-1; D gene unclear. Germline V gene data show CDR1 as DFQATT and CDR2 as SNEGSKA (reference sequence). The length of the CDR3 is 15 residues. V lost 2 bases and J lost 0, with 11 bases in between. The CDR3 spells CSARSRASSYNEQFF. The CDR3 nucleotides are TGCAGTGCTAGATCTCGCGCTAGCTCCTACAATGAGCAGTTCTTC.

Only a few counts were recorded for this clonotype. J is TRBJ1-4 and V is TRBV20-1; D is ambiguous. V lost 0 bases and J lost 8, with 16 bases in between. This CDR3 comprises 15 residues. Germline V gives CDR1 DFQATT, CDR2 SNEGSKA (reference sequence). CDR3 region: CSARDTGRPEEKLFF. CDR3 DNA: TGCAGTGCTAGAGATACTGGGCGCCCAGAGGAAAAACTGTTTTTT.

This clonotype was counted a few times. The CDR3 nucleotides are TGTGCCAGCAGTCCATCTTACGTCAATGAGCAGTTCTTC. Translation: CASSPSYVNEQFF. The J gene is TRBJ2-1, the V gene TRBV28; D remains unclear. Trimming stripped 5 bases from V and 6 bases from J, with 11 bases between. Germline V gene data show CDR1 as MDHEN and CDR2 as SYDVKM. There are 13 residues in the CDR3.

This clonotype came up many times. This chain uses TRBV14 with TRBJ2-7; TRBD1 is a possible D gene (6 bases). Germline assignment: CDR1 SGHDN and CDR2 FVKESK. The CDR3 length is 14 residues. V was shortened by 1 base and J by 13 bases, with 20 bases between the two germline ends. The CDR3 coding sequence is TGTGCCAGCAGCCAAGTAGCCAAAACAGGGACCCTTTACTTC. This sequence encodes CASSQVAKTGTLYF.

The table lists this clonotype with many counts. The chain couples TRBV28 to TRBJ1-1, with a weak D call TRBD1 (6 bases). V lost 7 bases, J lost 4 bases, and 16 bases lay in between. The CDR3 is 14 residues long. CDR1 is MDHEN, CDR2 SYDVKM, per germline. CDR3 sequence: CASTGRGELTEAFF. The CDR3 region has the DNA TGTGCCAGCACCGGGAGGGGGGAACTCACTGAAGCTTTCTTT.

This clonotype was picked up many times. The chain links TRBV4-1 to TRBJ2-7; 9 bases map to TRBD1. The CDR3 is made up of 15 amino acids. The J segment lost 7 bases and the V segment lost 4 bases, leaving 11 bases of the junction unmatched. Per the germline V gene, CDR1 is MGHRA and CDR2 is YSYEKL. DNA for the CDR3: TGCGCCAGCAGCCTCATGGGACAGGGAAGGAATGAGCAGTACTTC. Translating it yields CASSLMGQGRNEQYF.

This clonotype appeared many times. The rearrangement uses TRBV2 and TRBJ2-2; 7 bases are shared with TRBD1. The CDR3 covers 14 residues. V was clipped by 10 bases and J by 1 base; unmatched bases: 6. Germline CDR1 and CDR2: SNHLY and FYNNEI. CDR3 DNA sequence: TGTGCCACCCCTCGGACAGGGAACACCGGGGAGCTGTTTTTT. Encoded protein: CATPRTGNTGELFF.

This clonotype turned up a few times. The chain couples TRBV25-1 to TRBJ2-7; tentatively, D is TRBD2 (5 bases). V was cut by 2 bases and J by 3 bases, with 14 bases left in between. CDR3 length: 15 amino acids. Germline V gene lookup returns CDR1 MGHDK and CDR2 SYGVNS. The CDR3, as DNA: TGTGCCAGCAGTGAAGGACTGAGTAATCTCTACGAGCAGTACTTC. Translation: CASSEGLSNLYEQYF.

This clonotype occurred many times. The rearrangement links TRBV28 to TRBJ2-1; 10 nucleotides align to TRBD2. CDR3 length: 15 amino acids. V lost 2 bases to trimming and J lost 10 bases; unmatched junction nucleotides: 8. Germline CDR1 reads MDHEN; CDR2 reads SYDVKM. CDR3 DNA sequence: TGTGCCAGCAGTTTAGACAGGCCTAGCGGGGGCGAGCAGTTCTTC. It is translated as CASSLDRPSGGEQFF.

Ten or more counts support this clonotype. A read error may produce the germline difference seen at one junction end. The rearrangement uses TRBV7-2 and TRBJ1-2, with D tentatively TRBD1 (5 bases). Germline V gene lookup returns CDR1 SGHTA and CDR2 FQGNSA. The length of the CDR3 is 14 residues. The CDR3 loop is CASSRDVANYGYIF. The DNA for the CDR3 is TGTGCCAGCAGCAGGGACGTAGCTAACTATGGCTACATCTTC.

This clonotype was found many times. The chain carries TRBV28 and TRBJ2-2; D uncertain. Germline CDR1 and CDR2: MDHEN and SYDVKM. Deletions cut 7 bases from V and 0 bases from J, with 9 bases between. The CDR3 spans 14 residues. The CDR3 coding sequence is TGTGCCAGCAACAAGATGCCGAACACCGGGGAGCTGTTTTTT. This sequence encodes CASNKMPNTGELFF.

This clonotype was found many times. The J gene is TRBJ2-4, the V gene TRBV20-1; 7 bases line up with TRBD1. Germline CDR1 is DFQATT and CDR2 is SNEGSKA (reference sequence). V gave up 6 bases and J gave up 0 bases; unmatched junction bases: 5. The CDR3 is 14 amino acids. The CDR3 DNA is TGCAGTGCAAACACAGGGGAAGCCAAAAACATTCAGTACTTC. Translation: CSANTGEAKNIQYF.

This chain links TRBV30 with TRBJ2-5, with D uncertain. The CDR3 contains 13 residues. Looked up from germline, CDR1 is GTSNPN and CDR2 is SVGIG (reference sequence). V lost 0 bases to trimming and J lost 2 bases, with 7 bases between them. The CDR3 DNA reads TGTGCCTGGAGTGTAGGTATACAAGAGACCCAGTACTTC. Its protein product is CAWSVGIQETQYF.

This clonotype was seen ten or more times. The genes are TRBV7-9 and TRBJ2-5; tentative D call: TRBD2 (5 bases). Germline-derived CDR1 and CDR2 are SEHNR and FQNEAQ (reference sequence). The ends were cut back, 0 bases at V and 3 bases at J, with 11 bases in the middle. There are 15 residues in the CDR3. CDR3 DNA: TGTGCCAGCAGCTTAGCTAGGACGGGGAAAGAGACCCAGTACTTC. Translated, it gives CASSLARTGKETQYF.

This clonotype has at least ten counts. The V gene is TRBV7-9, the J gene TRBJ1-1; TRBD1 is a possible D gene (5 bases). There are 13 residues in the CDR3. V was shortened by 10 bases and J by 6 bases, with 18 bases between the two germline ends. Germline lookup yields CDR1 SEHNR and CDR2 FQNEAQ (reference sequence). CDR3 in amino acids: CATWGGGSSEAFF. The CDR3 DNA sequence: TGTGCCACCTGGGGCGGGGGGTCTTCTGAAGCTTTCTTT.

Many counts were recorded for this clonotype. The rearrangement uses TRBV11-2 and TRBJ2-1, with 7 bases matching TRBD1. Germline trimming cut 5 bases from V and 4 bases from J; bases unmatched to any gene: 11. CDR1 is SGHAT and CDR2 is FQNNGV in the germline V gene. The CDR3 totals 16 residues. The CDR3 region has the DNA TGTGCCAGCAGCACCCTTCAACCGGACAGGTACAATGAGCAGTTCTTC. As protein: CASSTLQPDRYNEQFF.

This clonotype has a handful of counts. A single base is all that separates this from a far larger clone, so a read error is likely. V usage is TRBV11-1 and J usage is TRBJ2-3; D unclear. Trimming stripped 5 bases from V and 8 bases from J, with 14 bases between. Looked up from germline, CDR1 is SGHAT and CDR2 is FQDESV (reference sequence). This CDR3 comprises 13 residues. The CDR3 nucleotides read TGTGCCAGCAGCCCCACACGGGTAGGTACGCAGTATTTT. Amino acids: CASSPTRVGTQYF. Full variable domain (rest looked up from reference TRBV11-1 and TRBJ2-3): EAEVAQSPRYKITEKSQAVAFWCDPISGHATLYWYRQILGQGPELLVQFQDESVVDDSQLPKDRFSAERLKGVDSTLKIQPAELGDSAMYLCASSPTRVGTQYFGPGTRLTVL.

This clonotype was detected many times. This sequence joins TRBV12-3 or TRBV12-4 and TRBJ1-1, with D possibly TRBD1 on 5 matching bases. Deletions cut 5 bases from V and 0 bases from J, with 13 bases between. The CDR3 has 15 amino acids. The CDR3 DNA sequence: TGTGCCAGCAGTCCCGGGACCGCGATGAACACTGAAGCTTTCTTT. It yields the protein CASSPGTAMNTEAFF.

This clonotype occurred many times. This chain uses TRBV27 with TRBJ2-1, with 7 nucleotides matching TRBD2. V shed 8 bases and J 6 bases; nucleotides not matched to a gene: 13. The CDR3 is 15 residues long. Germline V lookup: CDR1 MNHEY, CDR2 SMNVEV (reference sequence). CDR3 bases: TGTGCCAGCTCCCCTTGGGCGGGAGTATCCAATGAGCAGTTCTTC. Its protein is CASSPWAGVSNEQFF.

This clonotype appeared many times. At one end the junction does not follow the germline gene, possibly because of a read error. The rearrangement joins TRBV4-3 to TRBJ2-2; the D gene is possibly TRBD1 (5 bases). The CDR3 has 14 residues. Germline lookup yields CDR1 LGHNA and CDR2 YSLEER. CDR3 bases: TGCGCCAGCAACCAACAGGCTTGGGCCGGGGAGCTGTTTTTT. Residues: CASNQQAWAGELFF.

The chain combines TRBV6-2 or TRBV6-3 with TRBJ2-5; tentatively, D is TRBD2 (6 bases). The CDR3 runs to 14 residues. Trimming took off 6 bases at V and 1 base at J, with 12 bases between the two ends. In germline, CDR1 is MNHEY, CDR2 SVGEGT. CDR3 amino acids: CASRQRDFQETQYF. The CDR3 region has the DNA TGTGCCAGCAGACAACGGGACTTCCAAGAGACCCAGTACTTC.

In regard to this clonotype: The CDR3 end shows no conserved phenylalanine or tryptophan, and so a read error is likely. V gene TRBV5-1 combines with J gene TRBJ2-1, with 15 bases aligning to TRBD2. CDR1 and CDR2 from the germline V gene are SGHRS and YFSETQ. The CDR3 totals 15 residues. J lost 7 bases, V lost 4 bases, and 3 bases had no gene match. CDR3 sequence reads: CASSPGTSGRNEQFL. The CDR3 DNA reads TGCGCCAGCAGCCCAGGGACTAGCGGGAGGAATGAGCAGTTCCTC.

This clonotype was detected ten times or more. The V and J genes are TRBV7-9 and TRBJ2-7, with 7 nucleotides matching TRBD2. CDR3 length: 15 amino acids. The germline CDR1 and CDR2 sequences are SEHNR and FQNEAQ (reference sequence). The V segment lost 4 bases and the J segment 0 bases; nucleotides outside the gene matches: 6. The CDR3 nucleotides read TGTGCCAGCAGCTCTGGGCGGGAGATCTCCTACGAGCAGTACTTC. It encodes CASSSGREISYEQYF.

The chain uses TRBV3-1 and TRBJ2-5; D gene uncertain. The CDR3 loop spans 15 amino acids. Germline assignment: CDR1 LGHDT and CDR2 YNNKEL (reference sequence). V gave up 4 bases and J gave up 2 bases, with 14 bases separating them. The CDR3 here is CASSLKVGGQETQYF. For the CDR3, the DNA is TGTGCCAGCAGCCTAAAGGTAGGCGGACAAGAGACCCAGTACTTC.

V and J are TRBV28 and TRBJ2-7; D not certain. CDR3 length: 15 amino acids. CDR1 is MDHEN and CDR2 is SYDVKM in the germline V gene. Trimming stripped 3 bases from V and 6 bases from J, with 18 bases between. The DNA for the CDR3 is TGTGCCAGCAGTTTTGGTGGGATCACTACCGGCGAGCAGTACTTC. Translation gives CASSFGGITTGEQYF.

This sequence joins TRBV12-3 or TRBV12-4 and TRBJ2-1; D call uncertain. CDR3 length: 17 residues. Between the trimmed V and J ends, which lost 5 bases and 4 bases, there was a span of 21 bases. CDR3 amino acids: CASSPAVTDRDYNEQFF. The CDR3 DNA is TGTGCCAGCAGTCCTGCGGTGACCGACCGAGATTACAATGAGCAGTTCTTC.